This TCR beta chain was retrieved from a study of blood T cell repertoires in COVID-19. Across the study: Acute and convalescent COVID-19 specimens originated in the United States, Italy and Spain. PBMCs, B-cell-depleted T cells, or T cells were the source of the cDNA or gDNA that made up the material.

Per the study methods: From reference gene primer amplification, estimates of nucleated cell counts were derived. Clones were sequenced by immunoSEQ multiplex PCR, and TCRdb holds only the in-frame ones, with some missing. The D gene and trimming were derived from the DNA, and the V and J assignments and clone size from that table. The table has some 280,000 clones, about nine tenths seen once. This CDR3 region has 12 residues. The trim removed 11 bases at V and 5 bases at J, leaving 8 bases unmatched. Germline V gene lookup returns CDR1 LNHDA and CDR2 SQIVND (reference sequence). The sequenced material came from peripheral blood. This TCR was sampled from a woman aged 40 to 55 who had recovered from COVID-19. This rearrangement joins TRBV19 to TRBJ2-7; 8 nucleotides align to TRBD2. Here the CDR3 DNA reads TGTGCCTCAGCCGCGGGGGGAGACGAGCAGTACTTC. Its protein is CASAAGGDEQYF.